This T cell receptor beta chain was documented in a study of T cell changes during pregnancy in multiple sclerosis. This CDR3 has 15 amino acids. V dropped 6 bases and J dropped 6 bases, with 18 bases sitting between them. Germline loops: CDR1 LNHDA, CDR2 SQIVND (reference sequence). Here immunoSEQ multiplex PCR was the method, and the copy in TCRdb shows in-frame clones only, minus some. The sample carries some 57,000 clones, 91% recorded once. This clone was seen once. Sequenced material: CD4+ T cells from peripheral blood mononuclear cells, taken after pregnancy. The rearrangement uses TRBV19 and TRBJ1-5; TRBD1 might be the D (6 bases). The receptor's source is a female donor in good health, enrolled as a control in a pregnancy study. CDR3 residues: CASSFGQPGTQPQHF. The CDR3 DNA follows: TGTGCCAGTAGCTTTGGACAGCCGGGTACTCAGCCCCAGCATTTT.